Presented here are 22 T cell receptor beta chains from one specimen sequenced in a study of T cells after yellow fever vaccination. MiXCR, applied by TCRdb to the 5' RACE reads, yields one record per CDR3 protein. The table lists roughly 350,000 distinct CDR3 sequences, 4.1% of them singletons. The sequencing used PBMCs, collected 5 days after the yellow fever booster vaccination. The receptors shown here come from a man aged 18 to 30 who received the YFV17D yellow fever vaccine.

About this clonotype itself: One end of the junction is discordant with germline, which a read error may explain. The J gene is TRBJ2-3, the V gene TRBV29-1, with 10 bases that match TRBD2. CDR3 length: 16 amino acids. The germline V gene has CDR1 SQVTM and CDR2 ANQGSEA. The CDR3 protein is CSVSTLAGGHTDTKYF. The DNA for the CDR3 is TGCAGCGTTTCGACCTTAGCGGGGGGACACACAGATACGAAGTATTTT.

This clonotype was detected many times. CDR3 region: CASSKAGLAGDNEQFF. The CDR3 DNA reads as TGTGCCAGCAGCAAAGCCGGACTAGCGGGGGATAATGAGCAGTTCTTC. The chain combines TRBV4-2 with TRBJ2-1; 13 nucleotides line up with TRBD2. Germline values: CDR1 LGHNA, CDR2 YNFKEQ. V gave up 5 bases and J gave up 7 bases; unmatched junction bases: 8. The CDR3 consists of 16 residues.

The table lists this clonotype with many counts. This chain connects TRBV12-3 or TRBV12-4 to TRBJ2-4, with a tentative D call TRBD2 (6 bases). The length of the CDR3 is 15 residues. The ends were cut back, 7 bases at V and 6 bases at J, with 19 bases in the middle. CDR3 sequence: CASTPRRGDVNIQYF. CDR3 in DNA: TGTGCCAGCACCCCCAGACGCGGGGATGTAAACATTCAGTACTTC.

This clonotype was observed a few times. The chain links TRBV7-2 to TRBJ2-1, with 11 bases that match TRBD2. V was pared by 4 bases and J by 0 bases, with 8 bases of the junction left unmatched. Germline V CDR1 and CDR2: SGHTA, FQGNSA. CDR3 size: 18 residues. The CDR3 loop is CASSSPSGGPSSYNEQFF. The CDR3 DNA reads TGTGCCAGCAGCTCGCCTAGCGGGGGGCCAAGCTCCTACAATGAGCAGTTCTTC.

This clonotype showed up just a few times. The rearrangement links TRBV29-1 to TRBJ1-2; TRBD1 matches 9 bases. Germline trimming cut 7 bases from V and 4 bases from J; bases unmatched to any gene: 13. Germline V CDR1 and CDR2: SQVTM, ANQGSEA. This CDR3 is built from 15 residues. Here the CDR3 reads CSAQPGQGLGYGYTF. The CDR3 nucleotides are TGCAGCGCCCAGCCGGGACAGGGTTTGGGCTATGGCTACACCTTC.

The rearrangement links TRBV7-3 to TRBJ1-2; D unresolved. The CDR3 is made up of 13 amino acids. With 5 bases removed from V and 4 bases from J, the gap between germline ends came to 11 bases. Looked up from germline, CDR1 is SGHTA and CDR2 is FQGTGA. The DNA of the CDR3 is TGTGCCAGCAGCCAATACCCCGGCTATGGCTACACCTTC. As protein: CASSQYPGYGYTF.

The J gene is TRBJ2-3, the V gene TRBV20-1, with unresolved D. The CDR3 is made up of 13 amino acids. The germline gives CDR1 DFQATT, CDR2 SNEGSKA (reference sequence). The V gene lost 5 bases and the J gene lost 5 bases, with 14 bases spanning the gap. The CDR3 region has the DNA TGCAGTGCTCCCCCCTCTGGGCGAGATACGCAGTATTTT. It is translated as CSAPPSGRDTQYF.

The CDR3 sequence: CASRPGQGDNQPQHF. CDR3 in DNA: TGTGCCAGCAGGCCCGGACAGGGGGACAATCAGCCCCAGCATTTT. V usage is TRBV6-2 or TRBV6-3 and J usage is TRBJ1-5; 10 bases map to TRBD1. The CDR3 covers 15 residues. The ends lost 6 bases at V and 3 bases at J; junction bases unmatched: 5. Germline V CDR1 and CDR2: MNHEY, SVGEGT.

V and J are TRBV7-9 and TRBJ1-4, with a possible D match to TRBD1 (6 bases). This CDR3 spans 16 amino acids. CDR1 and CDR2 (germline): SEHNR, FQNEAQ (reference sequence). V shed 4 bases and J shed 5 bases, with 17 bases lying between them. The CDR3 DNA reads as TGTGCCAGCAGCTCCGTGACAGGACTATTGAATGAAAAACTGTTTTTT. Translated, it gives CASSSVTGLLNEKLFF.

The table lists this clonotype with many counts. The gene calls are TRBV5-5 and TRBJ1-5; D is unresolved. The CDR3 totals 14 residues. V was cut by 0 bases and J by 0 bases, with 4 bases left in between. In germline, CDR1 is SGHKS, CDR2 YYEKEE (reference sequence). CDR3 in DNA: TGTGCCAGCAGCTTGGACATTAGCAATCAGCCCCAGCATTTT. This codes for CASSLDISNQPQHF.

CDR3: CASSYFGRAEAFF. The DNA of the CDR3 is TGTGCCAGCAGTTACTTTGGAAGGGCTGAAGCTTTCTTT. The chain couples TRBV6-2 or TRBV6-3 to TRBJ1-1; D remains unclear. Per germline, CDR1 MNHEY and CDR2 SVGEGT. The germline V and J ends were trimmed by 1 base and 6 bases, with 9 bases remaining between them. CDR3 size: 13 residues.

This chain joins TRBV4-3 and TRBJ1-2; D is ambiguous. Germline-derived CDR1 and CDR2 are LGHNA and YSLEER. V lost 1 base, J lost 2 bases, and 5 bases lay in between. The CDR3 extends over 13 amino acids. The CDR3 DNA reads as TGCGCCAGCAGCCAAGTCAGGAACTATGGCTACACCTTC. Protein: CASSQVRNYGYTF.

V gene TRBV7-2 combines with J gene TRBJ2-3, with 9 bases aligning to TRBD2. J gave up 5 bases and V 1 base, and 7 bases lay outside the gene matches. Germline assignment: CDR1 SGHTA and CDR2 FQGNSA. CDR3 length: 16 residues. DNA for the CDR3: TGTGCCAGCAGCTTAGGGCGGGGGGGCCTGGAAGATACGCAGTATTTT. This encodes CASSLGRGGLEDTQYF.

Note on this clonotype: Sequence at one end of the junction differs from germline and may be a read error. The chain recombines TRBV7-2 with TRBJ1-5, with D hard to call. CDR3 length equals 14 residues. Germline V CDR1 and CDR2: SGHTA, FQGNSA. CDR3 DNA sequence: TGTGCCAGCAGCTTAGTTCCAGTTTCTCAGGCCCAGCATTTT. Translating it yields CASSLVPVSQAQHF.

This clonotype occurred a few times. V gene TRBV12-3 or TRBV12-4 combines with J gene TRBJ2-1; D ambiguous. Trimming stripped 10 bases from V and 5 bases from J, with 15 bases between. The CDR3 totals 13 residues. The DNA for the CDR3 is TGTGCCACCCGGCAAATTGGGGACAATGAGCAGTTCTTC. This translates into CATRQIGDNEQFF.

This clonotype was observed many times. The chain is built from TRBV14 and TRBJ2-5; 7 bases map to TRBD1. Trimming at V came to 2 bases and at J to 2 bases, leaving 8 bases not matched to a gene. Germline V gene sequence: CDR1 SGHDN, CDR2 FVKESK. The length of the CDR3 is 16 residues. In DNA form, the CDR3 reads TGTGCCAGCAGCCAACTCGGGACAGCTCTTCAAGAGACCCAGTACTTC. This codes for CASSQLGTALQETQYF.

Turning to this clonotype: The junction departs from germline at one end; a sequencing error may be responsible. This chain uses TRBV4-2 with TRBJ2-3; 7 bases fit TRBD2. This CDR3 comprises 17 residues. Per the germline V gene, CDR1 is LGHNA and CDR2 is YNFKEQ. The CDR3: CASSQAQWLAGTDTQYF. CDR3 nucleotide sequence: TGCGCCAGCAGCCAAGCCCAATGGCTAGCGGGCACAGATACGCAGTATTTT.

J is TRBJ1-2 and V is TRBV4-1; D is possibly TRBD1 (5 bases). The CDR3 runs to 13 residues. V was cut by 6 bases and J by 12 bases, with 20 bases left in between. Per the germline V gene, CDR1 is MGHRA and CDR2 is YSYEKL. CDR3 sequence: CASSTTGLSGHTF. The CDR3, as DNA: TGCGCCAGCAGTACCACGGGGCTCTCGGGACACACCTTC.

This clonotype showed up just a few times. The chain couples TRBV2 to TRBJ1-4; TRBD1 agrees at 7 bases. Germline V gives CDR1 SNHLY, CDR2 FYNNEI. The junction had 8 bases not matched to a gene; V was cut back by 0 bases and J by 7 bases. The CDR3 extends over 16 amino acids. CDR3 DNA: TGTGCCAGCAGTGAAGCGGTGTGGCAGGGGGGTGAAAAACTGTTTTTT. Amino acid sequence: CASSEAVWQGGEKLFF.

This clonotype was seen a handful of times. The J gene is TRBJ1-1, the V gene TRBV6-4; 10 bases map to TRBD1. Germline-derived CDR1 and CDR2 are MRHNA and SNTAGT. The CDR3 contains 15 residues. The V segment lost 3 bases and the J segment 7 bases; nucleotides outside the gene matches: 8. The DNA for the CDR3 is TGTGCCAGCAGTGAAGACAGGGGGCGATGGATTGAAGCTTTCTTT. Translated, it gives CASSEDRGRWIEAFF.

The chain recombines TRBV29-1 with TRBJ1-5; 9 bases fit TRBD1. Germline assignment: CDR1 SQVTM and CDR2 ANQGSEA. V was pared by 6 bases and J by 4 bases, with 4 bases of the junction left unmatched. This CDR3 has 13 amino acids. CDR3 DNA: TGCAGCGTGGGACAGGGTGTTAATCAGCCCCAGCATTTT. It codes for CSVGQGVNQPQHF.

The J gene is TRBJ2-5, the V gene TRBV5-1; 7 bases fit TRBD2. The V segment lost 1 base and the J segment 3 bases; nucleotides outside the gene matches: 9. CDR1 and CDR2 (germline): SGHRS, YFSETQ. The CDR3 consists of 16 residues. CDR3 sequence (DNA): TGCGCCAGCAGCTTGTTACCGGGACTAAAGGAAGAGACCCAGTACTTC. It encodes CASSLLPGLKEETQYF. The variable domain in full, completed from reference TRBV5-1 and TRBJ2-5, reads KAGVTQTPRYLIKTRGQQVTLSCSPISGHRSVSWYQQTPGQGLQFLFEYFSETQRNKGNFPGRFSGRQFSNSRSEMNVSTLELGDSALYLCASSLLPGLKEETQYFGPGTRLLVL.